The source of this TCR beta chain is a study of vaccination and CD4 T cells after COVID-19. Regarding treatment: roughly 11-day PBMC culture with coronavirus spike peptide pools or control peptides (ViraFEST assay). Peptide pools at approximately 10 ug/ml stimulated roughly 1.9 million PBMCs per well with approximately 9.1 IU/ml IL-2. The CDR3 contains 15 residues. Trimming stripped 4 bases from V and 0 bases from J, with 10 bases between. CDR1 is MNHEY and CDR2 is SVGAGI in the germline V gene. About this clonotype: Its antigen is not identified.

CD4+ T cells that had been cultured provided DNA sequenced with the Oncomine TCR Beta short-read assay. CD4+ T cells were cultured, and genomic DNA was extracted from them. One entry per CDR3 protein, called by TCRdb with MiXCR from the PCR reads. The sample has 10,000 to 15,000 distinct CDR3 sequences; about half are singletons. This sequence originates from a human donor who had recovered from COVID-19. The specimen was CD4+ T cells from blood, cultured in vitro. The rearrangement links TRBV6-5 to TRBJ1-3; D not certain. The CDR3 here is CASSSVGGSGNTIYF. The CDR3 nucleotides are TGTGCCAGCAGTTCCGTCGGTGGCTCTGGAAACACCATATATTTT.